The 32 T cell receptor beta chains presented below share a single source sample, sequenced in a study of shared clonotypes between healthy human individuals (dated by TCRdb to 2020 to 2021). Libraries were prepared through the immunoSEQ multiplex PCR assay. TCRdb stores this immuneACCESS table with in-frame sequences only. Part of the clones is absent; in the studies checked, under half of the shortfall reflects unresolved V genes, and no reason is known for the rest. The sample table lists roughly 500,000 clones, about 72% of them with a count of one. Together, the top ten hold more than 10% of the sample. Sequenced: PBMCs. The receptors were gathered from a woman aged 40 to 49 in good health. Some clones in this sample may be carry-over from other donors' samples.

This clone was detected ten times or more. The gene calls are TRBV30 and TRBJ2-3, with a tentative D call TRBD2 (7 bases). This CDR3 comprises 15 residues. The germline V and J ends were trimmed by 8 bases and 0 bases, with 18 bases remaining between them. Germline V gives CDR1 GTSNPN, CDR2 SVGIG (reference sequence). CDR3 in DNA: TGTGCCCTGACAGGACTAGTTACTAGCACAGATACGCAGTATTTT. Protein: CALTGLVTSTDTQYF.

The V gene is TRBV28, the J gene TRBJ1-4; D might be TRBD1 (6 bases). V lost 2 bases to trimming and J lost 13 bases, with 17 bases between them. The CDR3 extends over 14 amino acids. From germline, CDR1 is MDHEN and CDR2 SYDVKM. DNA for the CDR3: TGTGCCAGCAGTTTAACCGGGACAATCAATGTACTGTTTTTT. Translating gives CASSLTGTINVLFF. Combining the CDR3 with reference TRBV28 and TRBJ1-4 gives the whole variable domain DVKVTQSSRYLVKRTGEKVFLECVQDMDHENMFWYRQDPGLGLRLIYFSYDVKMKEKGDIPEGYSVSREKKERFSLILESASTNQTSMYLCASSLTGTINVLFFGSGTQLSVL.

This clone was picked up many times. The CDR3 region is CASSEAGDTQYF. CDR3 DNA sequence: TGTGCCAGCAGTGAAGCCGGGGATACGCAGTATTTT. The V call is TRBV2, the J call TRBJ2-3; D gene unclear. This CDR3 has 12 amino acids. V lost 0 bases and J lost 6, with 4 bases in between. From germline, CDR1 is SNHLY and CDR2 FYNNEI.

This sequence joins TRBV4-2 and TRBJ1-4, with D unresolved. This CDR3 spans 12 amino acids. From germline, CDR1 is LGHNA and CDR2 YNFKEQ. Trimming left V 2 bases short and J 6 bases short, with 4 bases between. DNA for the CDR3: TGTGCCAGCAGCCAATTCTATGAAAAACTGTTTTTT. Translated, it gives CASSQFYEKLFF.

CDR3 nucleotides: TGTGCCAGCAGTGAATTAACAGGGGAAACCGATGAGCAGTTCTTC. Translating it yields CASSELTGETDEQFF. The rearrangement links TRBV25-1 to TRBJ2-1; 7 nucleotides agree with TRBD1. The germline gives CDR1 MGHDK, CDR2 SYGVNS. This CDR3 region has 15 residues. With 1 base clipped from V and 8 bases from J, the junction kept 8 bases outside the gene matches.

This rearrangement joins TRBV28 to TRBJ1-2; TRBD1 is a possible D gene (6 bases). This CDR3 is built from 13 residues. Trimming removed 10 bases from V and 2 bases from J, with 14 bases in between. Germline V gene data show CDR1 as MDHEN and CDR2 as SYDVKM. CDR3 coding DNA: TGTGCCATCAGGAGAGGACAGAACTATGGCTACACCTTC. Amino acid sequence: CAIRRGQNYGYTF.

Turning to this clone: Other DNA variants within this sample encode the same CDR3. The J gene is TRBJ2-7, the V gene TRBV7-2; D possibly corresponds to TRBD2 (6 bases). V was shortened by 1 base and J by 1 base, with 8 bases between the two germline ends. Germline CDR1 is SGHTA and CDR2 is FQGNSA. This CDR3 is 14 amino acids long. In DNA form, the CDR3 reads TGTGCCAGCAGCTTAGTGGGGAGGTCCTACGAGCAGTACTTC. This translates into CASSLVGRSYEQYF.

The chain carries TRBV11-3 and TRBJ2-5; maybe TRBD2 (5 bases). Per the germline V gene, CDR1 is SGHNT and CDR2 is YENEEA. This CDR3 is built from 13 residues. The ends were cut back, 3 bases at V and 5 bases at J, with 10 bases in the middle. The CDR3 nucleotides are TGTGCCAGCAGCTTTACGAGGGCTGAGACCCAGTACTTC. This gives the protein CASSFTRAETQYF.

The chain joins TRBV29-1 to TRBJ1-4; D remains ambiguous. Germline assignment: CDR1 SQVTM and CDR2 ANQGSEA. CDR3 length equals 13 residues. The V gene lost 6 bases and the J gene lost 5 bases, with 13 bases spanning the gap. As DNA, the CDR3 is TGCAGCGTCACCTTGGGTTCAAATGAAAAACTGTTTTTT. Protein: CSVTLGSNEKLFF.

As regards this clone: A far larger clone is a single base away, which makes a read error likely. The chain employs TRBV15 and TRBJ2-7, with a weak D call TRBD2 (7 bases). Trimming removed 2 bases from V and 4 bases from J, with 30 bases in between. This CDR3 is built from 20 residues. CDR1 LNHNV and CDR2 YYDKDF come from the germline V gene (reference sequence). CDR3: CATSRNRDWGAGPHRYEQYF. The CDR3 coding sequence is TGTGCCACCAGCAGAAACAGGGATTGGGGAGCGGGACCACATCGGTACGAGCAGTACTTC. The complete variable domain, with remaining parts taken from reference TRBV15 and TRBJ2-7, reads DAMVIQNPRYQVTQFGKPVTLSCSQTLNHNVMYWYQQKSSQAPKLLFHYYDKDFNNEADTPDNFQSRRPNTSFCFLDIRSPGLGDTAMYLCATSRNRDWGAGPHRYEQYFGPGTRLTVT.

This clone was counted many times. The chain links TRBV28 to TRBJ2-5; 8 bases line up with TRBD2. Germline trimming cut 1 base from V and 3 bases from J; bases unmatched to any gene: 13. The germline gives CDR1 MDHEN, CDR2 SYDVKM. This CDR3 is built from 18 residues. CDR3 bases: TGTGCCAGCAGTTTATACCCCTCCGGGGTTAGCGGGAAAGAGACCCAGTACTTC. Amino acid sequence: CASSLYPSGVSGKETQYF.

This chain connects TRBV12-5 to TRBJ2-1; D possibly corresponds to TRBD2 (6 bases). Germline CDR1 LGHNT, CDR2 FRNRAP. Between the trimmed V and J ends, which lost 0 bases and 3 bases, there was a span of 15 bases. This CDR3 has 17 amino acids. The CDR3 coding sequence is TGTGCTAGTGGTTTGGTACTAGGGCGGGACGGCTACAATGAGCAGTTCTTC. Translated: CASGLVLGRDGYNEQFF.

V usage is TRBV11-2 and J usage is TRBJ1-2; tentatively, D is TRBD1 (5 bases). Trimming took off 3 bases at V and 7 bases at J, with 18 bases between the two ends. The length of the CDR3 is 15 residues. Germline values: CDR1 SGHAT, CDR2 FQNNGV. The CDR3 DNA reads as TGTGCCAGCAGCTTCGCCGGGACGGGGTTGGGTGGCTACACCTTC. Translated, it gives CASSFAGTGLGGYTF.

V is TRBV11-2 and J is TRBJ2-7; D unclear. V dropped 1 base and J dropped 0 bases, with 1 base sitting between them. Germline V CDR1 and CDR2: SGHAT, FQNNGV. The CDR3 extends over 12 amino acids. As DNA, the CDR3 is TGTGCCAGCAGCTTAGCCTCCTACGAGCAGTACTTC. As protein: CASSLASYEQYF.

The gene calls are TRBV30 and TRBJ2-7, with D unresolved. V was shortened by 4 bases and J by 3 bases, with 7 bases between the two germline ends. The germline gives CDR1 GTSNPN, CDR2 SVGIG (reference sequence). The CDR3 loop spans 11 amino acids. DNA of the CDR3: TGTGCCTGGATGAGGAGCTACGAGCAGTACTTC. Its translation: CAWMRSYEQYF.

V is TRBV9 and J is TRBJ2-3; perhaps TRBD2 as D (6 bases). Germline V gene sequence: CDR1 SGDLS, CDR2 YYNGEE. The CDR3 is 15 amino acids. V lost 3 bases and J lost 0, with 11 bases in between. The CDR3 protein is CASSAGGGSTDTQYF. In DNA, the CDR3 is TGTGCCAGCAGCGCCGGTGGGGGGAGCACAGATACGCAGTATTTT.

The chain has TRBV27 and TRBJ2-3, with 7 bases lining up with TRBD2. Per the germline V gene, CDR1 is MNHEY and CDR2 is SMNVEV (reference sequence). V was pared by 5 bases and J by 2 bases, with 10 bases of the junction left unmatched. The CDR3 is 16 amino acids. In nucleotides, the CDR3 is TGTGCCAGCAGTCCCGAAGCGGGAACTCTCACAGATACGCAGTATTTT. Translated: CASSPEAGTLTDTQYF.

Points on this clone: Other DNA sequences from this sample encode an identical CDR3 as well. This chain uses TRBV11-2 with TRBJ2-1; 12 bases fit TRBD2. V shed 5 bases and J 4 bases; nucleotides not matched to a gene: 3. This CDR3 contains 15 residues. The V gene's germline CDR1 is SGHAT and CDR2 FQNNGV. The CDR3 loop reads CASSLGLAGYNEQFF. CDR3 bases: TGTGCCAGCAGCCTAGGACTAGCGGGATACAATGAGCAGTTCTTC.

The chain combines TRBV30 with TRBJ1-5; D not resolved. Per the germline V gene, CDR1 is GTSNPN and CDR2 is SVGIG (reference sequence). The CDR3 extends over 14 amino acids. Trimming cost V 5 bases and J 9 bases, with 20 bases left between them. Written as DNA, the CDR3 is TGTGCCTGGGGGTTGCCCACCCGGGTGGGGCCCCAGCATTTT. Translated, it gives CAWGLPTRVGPQHF.

The chain has TRBV2 and TRBJ2-1; TRBD2 aligns across 11 bases. J gave up 8 bases and V 1 base, and 4 bases lay outside the gene matches. This CDR3 region has 15 residues. Germline values: CDR1 SNHLY, CDR2 FYNNEI. The CDR3 loop reads CASSEVAGGPDEQFF. In DNA form, the CDR3 reads TGTGCCAGCAGTGAAGTAGCGGGAGGGCCTGATGAGCAGTTCTTC. Based on the CDR3 plus reference TRBV2 and TRBJ2-1, the full variable domain is EPEVTQTPSHQVTQMGQEVILRCVPISNHLYFYWYRQILGQKVEFLVSFYNNEISEKSEIFDDQFSVERPDGSNFTLKIRSTKLEDSAMYFCASSEVAGGPDEQFFGPGTRLTVL.

This chain joins TRBV10-3 and TRBJ2-2; tentatively, D is TRBD2 (6 bases). The V and J ends lost 2 bases and 0 bases respectively, with 16 bases between them. There are 18 residues in the CDR3. The V gene's germline CDR1 is ENHRY and CDR2 SYGVKD. Here the CDR3 DNA reads TGTGCCATCAGTGAGGGGGGACTCGGGACTCCGAACACCGGGGAGCTGTTTTTT. This sequence encodes CAISEGGLGTPNTGELFF.

Written as DNA, the CDR3 is TGTGCCAGCTCACCAGCTAGCGGGAGATATACGCAGTATTTT. Encoded protein: CASSPASGRYTQYF. The chain is built from TRBV18 and TRBJ2-3; TRBD2 matches 10 bases. V lost 2 bases, J lost 7 bases, and 3 bases stayed unmatched. The CDR3 totals 14 residues. CDR1 is KGHSH, CDR2 LQKENI, per germline.

The V call is TRBV5-1, the J call TRBJ2-5, with TRBD2 identical over 8 bases. The V segment lost 1 base and the J segment 3 bases; nucleotides outside the gene matches: 5. Germline lookup yields CDR1 SGHRS and CDR2 YFSETQ. The length of the CDR3 is 15 residues. The CDR3 sequence is CASSLTSGPEETQYF. CDR3 sequence (DNA): TGCGCCAGCAGCTTGACTAGCGGCCCTGAAGAGACCCAGTACTTC. The entire variable domain, with the rest obtained from reference TRBV5-1 and TRBJ2-5, is as follows: KAGVTQTPRYLIKTRGQQVTLSCSPISGHRSVSWYQQTPGQGLQFLFEYFSETQRNKGNFPGRFSGRQFSNSRSEMNVSTLELGDSALYLCASSLTSGPEETQYFGPGTRLLVL.

This sequence joins TRBV30 and TRBJ2-3; D remains unclear. Trimming cost V 4 bases and J 3 bases, with 8 bases left between them. Germline CDR1 GTSNPN, CDR2 SVGIG (reference sequence). The CDR3 extends over 12 amino acids. The CDR3 reads CAWTRSTDTQYF. Here the CDR3 DNA reads TGTGCCTGGACCAGATCAACAGATACGCAGTATTTT.

Turning to this clone: Given a much more abundant clone one base away, this may be a read error. J is TRBJ1-1 and V is TRBV7-8; 7 bases are shared with TRBD1. Trimming removed 3 bases from V and 4 bases from J; junction bases left unmatched: 2. CDR1 SGHVS and CDR2 FQNEAQ come from the germline V gene. This CDR3 has 13 amino acids. This CDR3 reads CASSLNRGTEAFF. CDR3 nucleotides: TGTGCCAGCAGCTTGAACAGGGGCACTGAAGCTTTCTTT.

Remarks on this clone: A far bigger clonotype differs at one base, so this is likely a read error. The chain is built from TRBV18 and TRBJ1-2, with 9 bases fitting TRBD1. Germline-derived CDR1 and CDR2 are KGHSH and LQKENI. CDR3 length: 14 amino acids. CDR3 in DNA: TGTGCCAACTCACCGGGCACAGGGGGCAATGGCTACACCTTC. Amino acids: CANSPGTGGNGYTF.

This clone was counted a single time. The chain is built from TRBV30 and TRBJ2-7, with a possible D match to TRBD1 (6 bases). In germline, CDR1 is GTSNPN, CDR2 SVGIG (reference sequence). V dropped 6 bases and J dropped 3 bases, with 15 bases sitting between them. This CDR3 region has 13 residues. The CDR3 DNA reads TGTGCCTGCGCCCCGGACAGACACTACGAGCAGTACTTC. Its translation is CACAPDRHYEQYF. Together with reference TRBV30 and TRBJ2-7, the CDR3 gives the full variable domain: SQTIHQWPATLVQPVGSPLSLECTVEGTSNPNLYWYRQAAGRGLQLLFYSVGIGQISSEVPQNLSASRPQDRQFILSSKKLLLSDSGFYLCACAPDRHYEQYFGPGTRLTVT.

The chain couples TRBV4-2 to TRBJ1-5, with D hard to call. Deletions cut 0 bases from V and 6 bases from J, with 6 bases between. The CDR3 is made up of 13 amino acids. Germline CDR1 reads LGHNA; CDR2 reads YNFKEQ. This CDR3 is CASSQDQVQPQHF. The CDR3 bases are TGTGCCAGCAGCCAAGATCAGGTTCAGCCCCAGCATTTT.

This clone showed up just a few times. This chain links TRBV29-1 with TRBJ2-3, with 10 bases matching TRBD1. Trimming at V came to 6 bases and at J to 2 bases, leaving 8 bases not matched to a gene. CDR3 size: 15 residues. Germline lookup yields CDR1 SQVTM and CDR2 ANQGSEA. CDR3 region: CSVPPGTGDTDTQYF. CDR3 DNA sequence: TGCAGCGTCCCCCCCGGGACAGGGGACACAGATACGCAGTATTTT.

This clone was recorded a few times. CDR3 coding DNA: TGTGCCAGCAGCTACGGATACTCTGGGGCCAACGTCCTGACTTTC. Translating it yields CASSYGYSGANVLTF. This rearrangement joins TRBV7-3 to TRBJ2-6; no definite D call. The CDR3 is 15 residues long. V lost 4 bases, J lost 0 bases, and 7 bases lay in between. Germline V gene sequence: CDR1 SGHTA, CDR2 FQGTGA.

This chain joins TRBV7-8 and TRBJ2-7, with D perhaps given as TRBD1 or TRBD2 (5 bases each). The germline gives CDR1 SGHVS, CDR2 FQNEAQ. This CDR3 is 17 amino acids long. V was shortened by 0 bases and J by 2 bases, with 17 bases between the two germline ends. The CDR3 nucleotides are TGTGCCAGCAGCTTAGCGCTATCGGTGGGGGTCCCCTACGAGCAGTACTTC. It encodes CASSLALSVGVPYEQYF.

For the CDR3, the DNA is TGTGCCAGCAGCCAAGGGCTTGAGCCCCAGCATTTT. Translation gives CASSQGLEPQHF. This sequence joins TRBV5-6 and TRBJ1-5; D uncertain. The CDR3 has 12 residues. Germline lookup yields CDR1 SGHDT and CDR2 YYEEEE. Deletions cut 4 bases from V and 8 bases from J, with 10 bases between. Full variable domain (missing parts from reference TRBV5-6 and TRBJ1-5): DAGVTQSPTHLIKTRGQQVTLRCSPKSGHDTVSWYQQALGQGPQFIFQYYEEEERQRGNFPDRFSGHQFPNYSSELNVNALLLGDSALYLCASSQGLEPQHFGDGTRLSIL.